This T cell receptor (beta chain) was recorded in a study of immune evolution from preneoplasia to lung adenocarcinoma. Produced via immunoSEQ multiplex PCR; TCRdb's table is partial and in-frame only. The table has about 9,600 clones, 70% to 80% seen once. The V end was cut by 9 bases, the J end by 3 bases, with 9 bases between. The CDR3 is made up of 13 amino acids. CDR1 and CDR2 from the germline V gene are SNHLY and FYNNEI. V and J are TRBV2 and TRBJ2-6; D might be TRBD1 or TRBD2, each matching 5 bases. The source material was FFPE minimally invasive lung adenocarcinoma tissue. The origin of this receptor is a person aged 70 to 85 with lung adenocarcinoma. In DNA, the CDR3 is TGTGCCAGTCAGGGAGATGGGGCCAACGTCCTGACTTTC. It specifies CASQGDGANVLTF.